This entry is about one T cell receptor beta chain. Its antigen remains unknown. This CDR3 is 14 amino acids long. V was shortened by 4 bases and J by 2 bases, with 11 bases between the two germline ends. The V gene's germline CDR1 is MNHNS and CDR2 SASEGT. The PCR was carried out with 60 Vbeta primers and 13 Jbeta primers. Measured with immunoSEQ multiplex PCR; TCRdb has only the in-frame clones, and not every one. The table shows around 120,000 clones, with about three quarters occurring only once. This entry comes from a study of cytomegalovirus exposure and HLA in healthy donors. Whole-study results and caveats: Specificity of three CMV-associated chains for CMV antigens was verified in vitro.

This chain uses TRBV6-1 with TRBJ1-1; no clear D gene. Sequencing input: PBMCs. The source is a woman aged 40 to 50 in good health and CMV-seropositive. CDR3 nucleotide sequence: TGTGCCAGCAGTGTTACTTCGTCCAACACTGAAGCTTTCTTT. As protein: CASSVTSSNTEAFF.